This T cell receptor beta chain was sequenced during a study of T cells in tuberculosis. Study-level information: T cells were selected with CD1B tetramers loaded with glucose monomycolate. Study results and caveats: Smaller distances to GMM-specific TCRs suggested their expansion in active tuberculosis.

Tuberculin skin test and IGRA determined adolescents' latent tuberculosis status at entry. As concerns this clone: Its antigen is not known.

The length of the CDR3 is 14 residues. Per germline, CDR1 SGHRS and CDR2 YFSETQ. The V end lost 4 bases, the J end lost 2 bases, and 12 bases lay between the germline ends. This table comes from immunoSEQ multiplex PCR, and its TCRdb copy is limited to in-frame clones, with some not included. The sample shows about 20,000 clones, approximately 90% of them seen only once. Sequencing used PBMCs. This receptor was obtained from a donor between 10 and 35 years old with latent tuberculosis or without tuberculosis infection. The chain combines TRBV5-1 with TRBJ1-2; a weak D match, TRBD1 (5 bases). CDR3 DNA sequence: TGCGCCAGCAGCCCCTCCCCAGGGAACTATGGCTACACCTTC. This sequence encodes CASSPSPGNYGYTF. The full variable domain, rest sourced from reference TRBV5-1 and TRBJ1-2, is KAGVTQTPRYLIKTRGQQVTLSCSPISGHRSVSWYQQTPGQGLQFLFEYFSETQRNKGNFPGRFSGRQFSNSRSEMNVSTLELGDSALYLCASSPSPGNYGYTFGSGTRLTVV.